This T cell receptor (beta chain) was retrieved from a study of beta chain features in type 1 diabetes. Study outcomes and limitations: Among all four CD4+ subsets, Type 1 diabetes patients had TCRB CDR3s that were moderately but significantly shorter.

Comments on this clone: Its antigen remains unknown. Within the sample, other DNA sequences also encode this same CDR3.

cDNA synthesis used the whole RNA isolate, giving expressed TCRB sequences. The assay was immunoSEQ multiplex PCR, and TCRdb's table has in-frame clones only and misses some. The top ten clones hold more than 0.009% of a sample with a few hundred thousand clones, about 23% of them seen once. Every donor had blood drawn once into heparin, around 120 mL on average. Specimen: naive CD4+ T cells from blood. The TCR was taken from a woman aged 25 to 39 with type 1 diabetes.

The CDR3 nucleotides read TGCGCCAGCAGCTCGGGACTAGCCGGAGGGGAGCAGTACTTC. This translates into CASSSGLAGGEQYF. The rearrangement uses TRBV5-1 and TRBJ2-7; TRBD2 matches at 9 bases. The germline V gene encodes CDR1 SGHRS and CDR2 YFSETQ. The CDR3 runs 14 residues. With 3 bases clipped from V and 7 bases from J, the junction kept 8 bases outside the gene matches.